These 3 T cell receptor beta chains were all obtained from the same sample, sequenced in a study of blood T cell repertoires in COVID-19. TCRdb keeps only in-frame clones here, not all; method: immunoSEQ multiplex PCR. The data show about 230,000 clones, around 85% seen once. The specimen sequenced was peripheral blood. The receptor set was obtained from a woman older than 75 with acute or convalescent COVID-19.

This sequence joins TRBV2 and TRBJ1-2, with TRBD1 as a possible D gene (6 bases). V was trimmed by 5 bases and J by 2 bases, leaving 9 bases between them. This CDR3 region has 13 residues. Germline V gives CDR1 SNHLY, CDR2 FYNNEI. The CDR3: CASSQQGNYGYTF. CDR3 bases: TGTGCCAGCAGTCAGCAGGGGAACTATGGCTACACCTTC.

The CDR3 DNA reads as TGTGCCAGTAGTACGGGACAGGGTTCCTCCTACGAGCAGTACTTC. Amino acids: CASSTGQGSSYEQYF. The rearrangement links TRBV19 to TRBJ2-7; TRBD1 matches at 9 bases. Trimming at V came to 4 bases and at J to 0 bases, leaving 4 bases not matched to a gene. Germline V lookup: CDR1 LNHDA, CDR2 SQIVND (reference sequence). This CDR3 comprises 15 residues.

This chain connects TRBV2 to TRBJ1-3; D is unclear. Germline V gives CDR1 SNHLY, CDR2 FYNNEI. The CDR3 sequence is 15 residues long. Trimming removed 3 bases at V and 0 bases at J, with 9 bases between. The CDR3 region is CASSDPLFSGNTIYF. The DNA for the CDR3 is TGTGCCAGCAGTGACCCCCTATTCTCTGGAAACACCATATATTTT.